These 29 T cell receptor beta chains originate from one sample sequenced in a study of T cell changes during pregnancy in multiple sclerosis. Clones were sequenced by immunoSEQ multiplex PCR, and TCRdb holds only the in-frame ones, with some missing. In the table there are 15,000 to 20,000 clones, under 90% of which are singletons. The sequencing here drew on CD8+ T cells from peripheral blood mononuclear cells, taken after pregnancy. Receptors originate from a female donor with multiple sclerosis, enrolled in a pregnancy study.

This chain uses TRBV28 with TRBJ2-1; no reliable D call. The CDR3 has 11 residues. V was cut by 3 bases and J by 9 bases, with 6 bases left in between. Looked up from germline, CDR1 is MDHEN and CDR2 is SYDVKM. The CDR3 sequence is CASSLGSEQFF. In DNA, the CDR3 is TGTGCCAGCAGTTTGGGCAGTGAGCAGTTCTTC. The complete variable domain, with remaining parts taken from reference TRBV28 and TRBJ2-1, reads DVKVTQSSRYLVKRTGEKVFLECVQDMDHENMFWYRQDPGLGLRLIYFSYDVKMKEKGDIPEGYSVSREKKERFSLILESASTNQTSMYLCASSLGSEQFFGPGTRLTVL.

J is TRBJ2-5 and V is TRBV28; TRBD1 matches 11 bases. V dropped 3 bases and J dropped 0; count of bases not matched to a gene: 3. From germline, CDR1 is MDHEN and CDR2 SYDVKM. The CDR3 is made up of 16 amino acids. The CDR3 sequence is CASSLGTGGYQETQYF. For the CDR3, the DNA is TGTGCCAGCAGTTTGGGGACAGGGGGGTACCAAGAGACCCAGTACTTC.

The rearrangement joins TRBV7-3 to TRBJ2-3, with 10 positions matching TRBD2. The CDR3 sequence is 17 residues long. The V and J ends lost 1 base and 6 bases, in that order; junction bases with no gene match: 10. Germline lookup yields CDR1 SGHTA and CDR2 FQGTGA. The CDR3 sequence is CASSLSPLAGEADTQYF. DNA of the CDR3: TGTGCCAGCAGCTTAAGTCCCCTAGCGGGAGAAGCGGATACGCAGTATTTT.

The V gene is TRBV14, the J gene TRBJ1-4; 9 bases map to TRBD1. CDR3 length equals 15 residues. Germline CDR1 is SGHDN and CDR2 is FVKESK. Unmatched junction bases numbered 8, after V lost 4 bases and J lost 8 bases. The CDR3 DNA sequence: TGTGCCAGCAGCCTCAGGGGGACAGGGTTCGAAAAACTGTTTTTT. It codes for CASSLRGTGFEKLFF.

The chain combines TRBV27 with TRBJ1-1, with D possibly TRBD1 on 6 matching bases. Trimming shortened V by 2 bases and J by 6 bases, and 13 bases separated the two germline ends. The CDR3 consists of 14 residues. Germline values: CDR1 MNHEY, CDR2 SMNVEV (reference sequence). The CDR3 region is CASSLGTFSPEAFF. CDR3 in DNA: TGTGCCAGCAGTTTAGGGACATTTTCCCCTGAAGCTTTCTTT.

This clone is medium-sized (0.01 to 0.1%) in the sample. The chain couples TRBV7-2 to TRBJ2-7, with D possibly being TRBD1 (6 bases). CDR3 length: 13 residues. V lost 5 bases and J 4 bases, leaving 12 bases between the germline ends. CDR1 is SGHTA and CDR2 is FQGNSA in the germline V gene. The CDR3 region has the DNA TGTGCCAGCAGCACGGGACATTGGTACGAGCAGTACTTC. Translation gives CASSTGHWYEQYF. The full variable domain, rest sourced from reference TRBV7-2 and TRBJ2-7, is GAGVSQSPSNKVTEKGKDVELRCDPISGHTALYWYRQSLGQGLEFLIYFQGNSAPDKSGLPSDRFSAERTGGSVSTLTIQRTQQEDSAVYLCASSTGHWYEQYFGPGTRLTVT.

The chain joins TRBV6-5 to TRBJ2-7; D perhaps matches TRBD1 (6 bases). The germline gives CDR1 MNHEY, CDR2 SVGAGI. V lost 0 bases to trimming and J lost 3 bases, with 15 bases between them. This CDR3 contains 16 residues. CDR3: CASSYSAGQRSYEQYF. CDR3 nucleotide sequence: TGTGCCAGCAGTTACTCCGCTGGACAGCGCAGCTACGAGCAGTACTTC.

This chain uses TRBV4-3 with TRBJ2-5; 7 bases align to TRBD1. J lost 5 bases, V lost 4 bases, and 10 bases had no gene match. Germline loops: CDR1 LGHNA, CDR2 YSLEER. The CDR3 has 15 amino acids. For the CDR3, the DNA is TGCGCCAGCAGCCCCCGGGGACAGCCCAGGGAGACCCAGTACTTC. This encodes CASSPRGQPRETQYF.

The V gene is TRBV28, the J gene TRBJ2-3; D perhaps matches TRBD2 (5 bases). Germline V gene data show CDR1 as MDHEN and CDR2 as SYDVKM. There are 15 residues in the CDR3. The V and J ends lost 6 bases and 0 bases respectively, with 13 bases between them. The DNA of the CDR3 is TGTGCCAGCAGCTCAGGAGGAGTGAGCACAGATACGCAGTATTTT. It codes for CASSSGGVSTDTQYF.

The chain combines TRBV6-5 with TRBJ1-3, with a weak D call TRBD1 (6 bases). Deletions cut 6 bases from V and 0 bases from J, with 9 bases between. Germline lookup yields CDR1 MNHEY and CDR2 SVGAGI. The CDR3 totals 14 residues. The CDR3 DNA sequence: TGTGCCAGCAGGGGGGGGCACTCTGGAAACACCATATATTTT. Residues: CASRGGHSGNTIYF.

This CDR3 reads CASSEFGVNTEAFF. CDR3 bases: TGTGCCAGCAGTGAATTCGGGGTGAACACTGAAGCTTTCTTT. The chain is built from TRBV6-1 and TRBJ1-1; D remains unclear. This CDR3 is 14 amino acids long. Trimming removed 2 bases from V and 0 bases from J, with 7 bases in between. Germline loops: CDR1 MNHNS, CDR2 SASEGT.

V and J are TRBV13 and TRBJ1-6; 8 bases align to TRBD1. There are 15 residues in the CDR3. The V gene end was trimmed by 0 bases and the J gene end by 10 bases; junction bases not matched to a gene: 5. Germline V lookup: CDR1 PRHDT, CDR2 FYEKMQ (reference sequence). The DNA of the CDR3 is TGTGCCAGCAGCTTAGGGGGGACAGGTCAATCACCCCTCCACTTT. Amino acid sequence: CASSLGGTGQSPLHF.

The genes are TRBV9 and TRBJ2-1; TRBD2 aligns across 12 bases. The CDR3 consists of 15 residues. Germline V gives CDR1 SGDLS, CDR2 YYNGEE. With V trimmed by 4 bases and J by 10 bases, 9 bases remained unmatched. DNA of the CDR3: TGTGCCAGCAGCCCAACTAGCGGGAGGACCAACGAGCAGTTCTTC. It specifies CASSPTSGRTNEQFF.

This clone came up once. The chain uses TRBV7-9 and TRBJ1-1; 7 nucleotides align to TRBD1. V shed 1 base, J shed 0 bases, and the junction held 2 bases outside the gene matches. CDR1 is SEHNR, CDR2 FQNEAQ, per germline (reference sequence). This CDR3 has 15 amino acids. Written as DNA, the CDR3 is TGTGCCAGCAGCTTAGAGGGGGCGGTGAACACTGAAGCTTTCTTT. This gives the protein CASSLEGAVNTEAFF.

The chain carries TRBV18 and TRBJ1-3, with D unclear. The CDR3 contains 15 residues. Trimming took 6 bases from V and 0 from J, leaving 12 bases between them. Looked up from germline, CDR1 is KGHSH and CDR2 is LQKENI. The CDR3: CASSRQQISGNTIYF. The CDR3 nucleotides read TGTGCCAGCTCCCGGCAACAGATCTCTGGAAACACCATATATTTT.

The chain employs TRBV4-3 and TRBJ1-1, with 7 bases matching TRBD1. Germline lookup yields CDR1 LGHNA and CDR2 YSLEER. The CDR3 totals 16 residues. Trimming removed 4 bases from V and 1 base from J; junction bases left unmatched: 9. CDR3 loop: CASSPTPTGQNTEAFF. The DNA of the CDR3 is TGCGCCAGCAGCCCGACCCCGACAGGGCAGAACACTGAAGCTTTCTTT.

This rearrangement joins TRBV4-2 to TRBJ1-6, with unresolved D. Germline V gives CDR1 LGHNA, CDR2 YNFKEQ. CDR3 length: 18 residues. V was clipped by 0 bases and J by 0 bases, with 12 bases between them. The CDR3 loop is CASSQDEARSSYNSPLHF. The CDR3 DNA reads as TGTGCCAGCAGCCAAGATGAGGCCAGAAGCTCCTATAATTCACCCCTCCACTTT.

The rearrangement links TRBV11-2 to TRBJ1-1; possible D gene TRBD1, 5 bases. The V end lost 7 bases, the J end lost 1 base, and 22 bases lay between the germline ends. The CDR3 runs to 17 residues. In germline, CDR1 is SGHAT, CDR2 FQNNGV. CDR3 sequence reads: CASTGPGPRAGNTEAFF. CDR3 in DNA: TGTGCCAGCACCGGCCCGGGCCCCAGGGCCGGGAACACTGAAGCTTTCTTT.

This rearrangement joins TRBV9 to TRBJ2-1, with TRBD2 identical over 9 bases. CDR1 is SGDLS and CDR2 is YYNGEE in the germline V gene. The CDR3 is made up of 13 amino acids. V lost 7 bases, J lost 6 bases, and 5 bases stayed unmatched. CDR3 residues: CASASGKSNEQFF. Here the CDR3 DNA reads TGTGCCAGCGCTAGCGGGAAAAGCAATGAGCAGTTCTTC.

J is TRBJ2-7 and V is TRBV4-1; 8 bases match TRBD2. Germline CDR1 and CDR2: MGHRA and YSYEKL. V shed 3 bases and J 0 bases; nucleotides not matched to a gene: 4. CDR3 length: 15 residues. DNA of the CDR3: TGCGCCAGCAGCCAGCTAGCGGGCCCCTCCTACGAGCAGTACTTC. It encodes CASSQLAGPSYEQYF.

J is TRBJ1-1 and V is TRBV27, with D hard to call. The length of the CDR3 is 13 residues. Trimming stripped 4 bases from V and 6 bases from J, with 12 bases between. Germline V CDR1 and CDR2: MNHEY, SMNVEV (reference sequence). The CDR3 DNA is TGTGCCAGCAGTTCCGGGCCGAGGGCTGAAGCTTTCTTT. Translation gives CASSSGPRAEAFF.

This clone was picked up a small number of times. The gene calls are TRBV6-5 and TRBJ1-6, with 10 nucleotides matching TRBD1. CDR1 and CDR2 (germline): MNHEY, SVGAGI. Losses at the gene ends were 0 bases for V and 8 bases for J; bases not matched to a gene: 4. The CDR3 is 16 amino acids. CDR3 protein: CASSYSDRGPYSPLHF. The CDR3 bases are TGTGCCAGCAGTTACTCTGACAGGGGGCCTTATTCACCCCTCCACTTT.

This chain connects TRBV18 to TRBJ2-7, with 7 bases fitting TRBD1. The CDR3 is 15 amino acids. V was clipped by 4 bases and J by 3 bases; unmatched bases: 9. CDR1 and CDR2 from the germline V gene are KGHSH and LQKENI. This CDR3 reads CASSRETGLDYEQYF. Here the CDR3 DNA reads TGTGCCAGCTCACGTGAGACAGGGTTGGACTACGAGCAGTACTTC. Drawing the rest from reference TRBV18 and TRBJ2-7, the complete variable domain is NAGVMQNPRHLVRRRGQEARLRCSPMKGHSHVYWYRQLPEEGLKFMVYLQKENIIDESGMPKERFSAEFPKEGPSILRIQQVVRGDSAAYFCASSRETGLDYEQYFGPGTRLTVT.

The rearrangement uses TRBV27 and TRBJ2-1; 10 bases are a match to TRBD2. Trimming removed 5 bases from V and 5 bases from J; junction bases left unmatched: 9. CDR1 is MNHEY, CDR2 SMNVEV, per germline (reference sequence). This CDR3 contains 16 residues. DNA for the CDR3: TGTGCCAGCAGTCAATCCCTAGCGGGGGCCAACAATGAGCAGTTCTTC. It yields the protein CASSQSLAGANNEQFF.

V usage is TRBV4-3 and J usage is TRBJ1-2; 8 bases agree with TRBD1. The CDR3 covers 16 residues. CDR1 and CDR2 from the germline V gene are LGHNA and YSLEER. Trimming removed 0 bases from V and 4 bases from J; junction bases left unmatched: 7. The CDR3 spells CASSQDRGQGAYGYTF. The DNA of the CDR3 is TGCGCCAGCAGCCAAGATAGAGGACAGGGTGCCTATGGCTACACCTTC.

The table lists this clone with a few counts. The gene calls are TRBV12-5 and TRBJ2-7, with D uncertain. The V gene lost 2 bases and the J gene lost 4 bases, with 18 bases spanning the gap. The CDR3 runs 16 residues. CDR1 is LGHNT and CDR2 is FRNRAP in the germline V gene. CDR3 nucleotides: TGTGCTAGTGGTTTGTGGTCCAGAGGTAGGATGTACGAGCAGTACTTC. Translation: CASGLWSRGRMYEQYF. The full variable domain, rest sourced from reference TRBV12-5 and TRBJ2-7, is DARVTQTPRHKVTEMGQEVTMRCQPILGHNTVFWYRQTMMQGLELLAYFRNRAPLDDSGMPKDRFSAEMPDATLATLKIQPSEPRDSAVYFCASGLWSRGRMYEQYFGPGTRLTVT.

V is TRBV27 and J is TRBJ2-1, with 8 bases matching TRBD2. CDR1 is MNHEY, CDR2 SMNVEV, per germline (reference sequence). The J segment lost 7 bases and the V segment lost 3 bases, leaving 2 bases of the junction unmatched. CDR3 length: 13 residues. CDR3 sequence reads: CASSFERENEQFF. CDR3 coding DNA: TGTGCCAGCAGTTTTGAGCGGGAGAATGAGCAGTTCTTC.

This clone was seen once. This chain uses TRBV5-8 with TRBJ2-7; perhaps TRBD1 as D (6 bases). This CDR3 has 11 residues. V was pared by 5 bases and J by 4 bases, with 7 bases between. Germline V gives CDR1 SGHTS, CDR2 YDEGEE. Here the CDR3 DNA reads TGTGCCAGCAGGACAGGTTACGAGCAGTACTTC. Its translation is CASRTGYEQYF.

The chain couples TRBV4-1 to TRBJ2-7, with TRBD2 as a possible D gene (6 bases). Germline lookup yields CDR1 MGHRA and CDR2 YSYEKL. Trimming pared 0 bases from V and 6 bases from J, leaving 12 bases between. This CDR3 region has 14 residues. Here the CDR3 DNA reads TGCGCCAGCAGCCAAGATGGCGGGGTGCGCGAGCAGTACTTC. Translated: CASSQDGGVREQYF.